These 8 T cell receptor beta chains came from one sample sequenced in a study of blood T cell repertoires in COVID-19. Clones were read by immunoSEQ multiplex PCR, and TCRdb kept only the in-frame ones, dropping some. The table has some 260,000 clones, over 70% seen once. Source material: peripheral blood. These receptors were obtained from a woman aged 65 to 85 with COVID-19, enrolled during active disease.

The chain recombines TRBV10-3 with TRBJ2-1, with 8 bases lining up with TRBD2. The CDR3 is 14 amino acids. Germline CDR1 ENHRY, CDR2 SYGVKD. With 6 bases clipped from V and 7 bases from J, the junction kept 8 bases outside the gene matches. The chain's CDR3 is CAIRPGTSSNEQFF. The DNA for the CDR3 is TGTGCCATCAGACCTGGGACTAGTAGTAATGAGCAGTTCTTC.

The chain combines TRBV27 with TRBJ2-1, with D tentatively TRBD2 (6 bases). Germline CDR1 is MNHEY and CDR2 is SMNVEV (reference sequence). CDR3 length equals 13 residues. V was trimmed by 7 bases and J by 4 bases, leaving 11 bases between them. CDR3 DNA sequence: TGTGCCAGCAAGGGACTTTTTTACAATGAGCAGTTCTTC. Protein product: CASKGLFYNEQFF.

The chain uses TRBV2 and TRBJ2-7; 7 nucleotides line up with TRBD2. The trim removed 7 bases at V and 6 bases at J, leaving 6 bases unmatched. The CDR3 loop spans 12 amino acids. Germline V gene sequence: CDR1 SNHLY, CDR2 FYNNEI. The DNA of the CDR3 is TGTGCCAGCACGGGGGGTTACGCCGAGCAGTACTTC. Encoded protein: CASTGGYAEQYF.

The rearrangement joins TRBV28 to TRBJ1-2, with D perhaps TRBD1 (6 bases). The V end lost 8 bases, the J end lost 2 bases, and 12 bases lay between the germline ends. This CDR3 contains 13 residues. Germline CDR1 is MDHEN and CDR2 is SYDVKM. CDR3 DNA: TGTGCCAGCCGTGAGACAGGAAACTATGGCTACACCTTC. Translation: CASRETGNYGYTF.

The V gene is TRBV5-1, the J gene TRBJ2-5; tentative D call: TRBD2 (5 bases). The V gene's germline CDR1 is SGHRS and CDR2 YFSETQ. Trimming took 3 bases from V and 4 from J, leaving 13 bases between them. This CDR3 has 14 residues. CDR3 in amino acids: CASSSRTSGETQYF. The CDR3 DNA is TGCGCCAGCAGCTCCCGTACTAGTGGAGAGACCCAGTACTTC.

This chain joins TRBV11-2 and TRBJ2-7; no firm D call. Germline V gene data show CDR1 as SGHAT and CDR2 as FQNNGV. V lost 5 bases and J lost 2, with 10 bases in between. CDR3 length: 13 residues. The CDR3 bases are TGTGCCAGCAGCAATGGGCTAACCTACGAGCAGTACTTC. It is translated as CASSNGLTYEQYF.

This chain links TRBV7-8 with TRBJ2-7; TRBD1 agrees at 9 bases. The CDR3 extends over 14 amino acids. Germline V gene sequence: CDR1 SGHVS, CDR2 FQNEAQ. V trimming: 5 bases; J trimming: 2 bases; junction bases outside the gene matches: 4. The CDR3 protein is CASSPQGAAYEQYF. CDR3 bases: TGTGCCAGCAGCCCACAGGGGGCGGCCTACGAGCAGTACTTC.

This chain joins TRBV19 and TRBJ1-6, with TRBD1 identical over 9 bases. V dropped 4 bases and J dropped 8; count of bases not matched to a gene: 3. From germline, CDR1 is LNHDA and CDR2 SQIVND (reference sequence). CDR3 length equals 14 residues. CDR3 sequence: CASSTDRGDSPLHF. In DNA form, the CDR3 reads TGTGCCAGTAGTACGGACAGGGGAGATTCACCCCTCCACTTT.